This T cell receptor beta chain was profiled in a study of blood T cell repertoires in COVID-19. About the study: The origin of the acute and convalescent COVID-19 samples was the United States, Italy and Spain. T cells, B-cell-depleted T cells, or PBMCs supplied cDNA or gDNA.

The CDR3 loop spans 16 amino acids. Germline lookup yields CDR1 SGDLS and CDR2 YYNGEE. The germline V and J ends were trimmed by 0 bases and 6 bases, with 13 bases remaining between them. In the source study's methods: Reference gene primer amplification in the assay estimated nucleated cell counts. Libraries were prepared by immunoSEQ multiplex PCR; TCRdb keeps only in-frame clonotypes and omits some of them. Clone size and V and J calls were adopted from that table, with D and trimming inferred from the DNA. The sample includes under 300,000 clones, around 81% seen only once; the top ten take around 2.9%.

The clonotype originates from a woman aged 60-75 years with active or convalescent COVID-19. Material: peripheral blood. The genes are TRBV9 and TRBJ1-6; perhaps TRBD1 as D (6 bases). The chain's CDR3 is CASSVEVQGVNSPLHF. The CDR3 nucleotides read TGTGCCAGCAGCGTAGAAGTACAGGGTGTTAATTCACCCCTCCACTTT.